Listed below are T cell receptor beta chains from one sample, sequenced in a study of T cell responses to AZD1222 COVID-19 vaccine. Produced via immunoSEQ multiplex PCR; TCRdb's table is partial and in-frame only. The sample lists some 100,000 clones, approximately 90% occurring once. The source was peripheral blood, collected 28 days after the second AZD1222 dose. These receptors came from an adult who received the AZD1222 COVID-19 vaccine. Each CDR3 is given with its conserved first and last residue. The order of the fields is D gene, J gene, clone size, V gene, CDR3 protein, CDR3 DNA. D genes are given only for firm matches. The size of a clone is reported for some rows only, either as once, few or many, or as a class for expanded clones.

>.|TRBJ1-1|once|TRBV4-3
CASSQDGFNTEAFF
TGCGCCAGCAGCCAAGATGGGTTCAACACTGAAGCTTTCTTT
>.|TRBJ1-1|.|TRBV2
CASSGERNTEAFF
TGTGCCAGCAGTGGAGAGAGGAACACTGAAGCTTTCTTT
>.|TRBJ1-2|once|TRBV30
CAWSVDYGYTF
TGTGCCTGGAGTGTAGATTATGGCTACACCTTC
>.|TRBJ2-7|.|TRBV28
CASSFAGGPQYF
TGTGCCAGCAGTTTCGCCGGAGGGCCGCAGTACTTC
>.|TRBJ1-2|.|TRBV3-1/TRBV3-2
CASSQGVLNYGYTF
TGTGCCAGCAGTCAAGGGGTACTGAACTATGGCTACACCTTC
>.|TRBJ2-1|.|TRBV5-6
CASSPWTDNEQFF
TGTGCCAGCAGCCCCTGGACAGACAATGAGCAGTTCTTC
>.|TRBJ2-1|once|TRBV29-1
CSVEGGDGVGNEQFF
TGCAGCGTTGAAGGCGGGGATGGCGTCGGTAATGAGCAGTTCTTC
>.|TRBJ1-2|once|TRBV13
CASSSLQGNYGYTF
TGTGCCAGCAGCTCCTTACAGGGAAACTATGGCTACACCTTC
>.|TRBJ1-2|once|TRBV7-9
CASSSRDAWATESYGYTF
TGTGCCAGCAGCTCCCGGGACGCCTGGGCAACGGAATCCTATGGCTACACCTTC
>TRBD1|TRBJ2-1|.|TRBV2
CASSEALQGHGYNEQFF
TGTGCCAGCAGTGAAGCGCTACAGGGGCACGGGTACAATGAGCAGTTCTTC
>TRBD2|TRBJ2-3|.|TRBV7-2
CASSFTSAYTDTQYF
TGTGCCAGCAGCTTTACTAGCGCCTACACAGATACGCAGTATTTT
>.|TRBJ1-4|.|TRBV7-6
CASSFRRGRGEKLFF
TGTGCCAGCAGCTTTAGACGGGGGCGAGGCGAAAAACTGTTTTTT
>.|TRBJ1-5|.|TRBV15
CATSRGGDDLSQHF
TGTGCCACCAGCAGAGGAGGAGATGATCTCAGCCAGCATTTT
>TRBD1|TRBJ2-2|once|TRBV19
CASSQTGVGELFF
TGTGCCAGTAGTCAGACAGGGGTCGGGGAGCTGTTTTTT
>TRBD2|TRBJ2-1|.|TRBV7-7
CASSLIAGGIDEQFF
TGTGCTAGCAGCTTAATAGCGGGGGGGATAGATGAGCAGTTCTTC
>.|TRBJ1-1|.|TRBV11-2
CASSRGMNTEAFF
TGTGCCAGCAGCAGGGGGATGAACACTGAAGCTTTCTTT
>TRBD2|TRBJ2-2|.|TRBV7-8
CASRELAGGTGELFF
TGTGCCAGCAGAGAACTAGCGGGGGGTACCGGGGAGCTGTTTTTT
>.|TRBJ2-7|.|TRBV13
CASSQIPAYEQYF
TGTGCCAGCAGCCAGATACCCGCCTACGAGCAGTACTTC
>.|TRBJ1-6|.|TRBV7-2
CASSPGQLNSPLHF
TGTGCCAGCAGCCCCGGACAGCTGAATTCACCCCTCCACTTT
>.|TRBJ2-1|.|TRBV2
CASSGRLGEGEQFF
TGTGCCAGCAGCGGGAGACTGGGCGAGGGTGAGCAGTTCTTC
>.|TRBJ2-3|.|TRBV7-2
CASSLVGGTDTQYF
TGTGCCAGCAGCTTAGTGGGAGGCACAGATACGCAGTATTTT
>.|TRBJ1-6|.|TRBV7-3
CASSFLENSPLHF
TGTGCCAGCAGCTTTTTAGAGAATTCACCCCTCCACTTT
>.|TRBJ1-1|.|TRBV2
CASSGFTMNTEAFF
TGTGCCAGCAGTGGGTTTACGATGAACACTGAAGCTTTCTTT
>.|TRBJ2-5|.|TRBV19
CASSIEGQGTQYF
TGTGCCAGTAGTATAGAAGGGCAGGGGACCCAGTACTTC
>.|TRBJ2-2|.|TRBV11-2
CASSLDWGTGELFF
TGTGCCAGCAGCTTAGATTGGGGCACCGGGGAGCTGTTTTTT
>TRBD1|TRBJ1-1|.|TRBV30
CAWSATGAIPVIPEAFF
TGTGCCTGGAGTGCGACAGGGGCCATCCCGGTTATACCTGAAGCTTTCTTT
>TRBD2|TRBJ2-7|.|TRBV7-9
CASSLMASGRTEQYF
TGTGCCAGCAGCTTAATGGCTAGCGGGAGGACCGAGCAGTACTTC
>.|TRBJ2-4|.|TRBV30
CAGYTGGPRNIQYF
TGTGCCGGGTACACCGGGGGGCCCCGGAACATTCAGTACTTC
>.|TRBJ1-2|.|TRBV7-9
CASSLQGVNYGYTF
TGTGCCAGCAGCTTACAGGGCGTTAACTATGGCTACACCTTC
>TRBD2|TRBJ2-1|once|TRBV19
CASSSRLAGPLQFF
TGTGCCAGTAGTTCCCGACTAGCGGGGCCCTTGCAGTTCTTC
>TRBD1|TRBJ1-2|.|TRBV29-1
CSVEGAGTGGESLNYGYTF
TGCAGCGTTGAAGGCGCCGGGACAGGGGGCGAATCCCTGAACTATGGCTACACCTTC
>.|TRBJ2-7|.|TRBV14
CASSQEYRPGGEQYF
TGTGCCAGCAGCCAAGAATACAGACCCGGCGGCGAGCAGTACTTC
>.|TRBJ2-1|.|TRBV10-3
CAIGEEQFF
TGTGCCATCGGGGAAGAGCAGTTCTTC
>.|TRBJ2-6|.|TRBV27
CASTSGPYSGANVLTF
TGTGCCAGCACTTCAGGTCCTTACTCTGGGGCCAACGTCCTGACTTTC
>TRBD1|TRBJ1-1|.|TRBV3-1/TRBV3-2
CASSQDGTGILNTEAFF
TGTGCCAGCAGCCAAGACGGGACAGGCATTCTTAACACTGAAGCTTTCTTT
>.|TRBJ2-3|.|TRBV12-5
CASGPLWQPTDTQYF
TGTGCTAGTGGTCCCCTTTGGCAGCCCACAGATACGCAGTATTTT
>.|TRBJ1-1|.|TRBV4-3
CASSQVHGTRGEAFF
TGCGCCAGCAGCCAAGTCCATGGGACACGGGGTGAAGCTTTCTTT
>TRBD1|TRBJ1-2|.|TRBV29-1
CSVDGGTELYGYTF
TGCAGCGTTGATGGTGGGACAGAGCTTTATGGCTACACCTTC
>TRBD2|TRBJ2-5|.|TRBV7-9
CASSLVGTRKETQYF
TGTGCCAGCAGCTTAGTTGGGACTAGGAAAGAGACCCAGTACTTC
>.|TRBJ2-2|once|TRBV9
CASSVVGVAGELFF
TGTGCCAGCAGCGTAGTAGGGGTGGCCGGGGAGCTGTTTTTT
>.|TRBJ2-1|.|TRBV12-3/TRBV12-4
CASSFLGDNEQFF
TGTGCCAGCAGTTTTCTGGGGGACAATGAGCAGTTCTTC
>TRBD2|TRBJ2-7|.|TRBV7-2
CASSLALGGGGSYEQYF
TGTGCCAGCAGCTTAGCTCTAGGCGGGGGGGGAAGTTACGAGCAGTACTTC
>.|TRBJ2-3|.|TRBV7-2
CASSLVGGAPSTDTQYF
TGTGCCAGCAGCTTAGTGGGGGGTGCCCCTAGCACAGATACGCAGTATTTT
>.|TRBJ1-2|.|TRBV7-2
CASSYGGEGRGYYTF
TGTGCCAGCAGCTACGGAGGGGAGGGCCGCGGATACTACACCTTC
>.|TRBJ2-3|.|TRBV10-1
CASSESEGGPSGADTQYF
TGCGCCAGCAGTGAGTCGGAGGGGGGACCCTCTGGGGCAGATACGCAGTATTTT
>.|TRBJ2-1|.|TRBV7-7
CASSLGRDSQLDEQFF
TGTGCTAGCAGCTTAGGGCGGGACTCCCAGCTGGATGAGCAGTTCTTC
>.|TRBJ1-2|.|TRBV11-2
CASSMRVDGYTF
TGTGCCAGCAGTATGAGGGTTGACGGCTACACCTTC
>.|TRBJ1-2|.|TRBV7-9
CASSSSRQANYGYTF
TGTGCCAGCAGCTCGTCGCGGCAGGCCAACTATGGCTACACCTTC
>TRBD1|TRBJ2-7|once|TRBV28
CASSLYEGASVHEQYF
TGTGCCAGCAGTTTATATGAGGGGGCAAGCGTGCACGAGCAGTACTTC
>TRBD1|TRBJ1-1|.|TRBV7-9
CASSPFLGQGPEAFF
TGTGCCAGCAGCCCTTTCCTTGGACAGGGCCCTGAAGCTTTCTTT